The 23 T cell receptor beta chains given below trace back to one sample, sequenced in a study of identical twins (dated by TCRdb to 2016 to 2018). The library was made by 5' RACE. Sequencing used an Illumina HiSeq 2000. The public reads were quality trimmed at Q25 with fastp and then assembled into clones with MiXCR by TCRdb, keeping productive beta chains. Entries are consolidated by CDR3 protein sequence, retaining the most common genes and DNA. In this sample the table shows some 600,000 distinct CDR3 sequences, around 7.5% of which occur a single time. The ten top clones hold approximately 1.5% of the sample. These data are also associated with another study on yellow fever vaccine responses in identical twins.

The specimen was PBMCs. The receptor source for this set is a woman aged 18-29 years in good health.

This clonotype was detected a few times. This rearrangement joins TRBV3-1 to TRBJ2-1, with 10 nucleotides matching TRBD1. This CDR3 has 16 amino acids. J lost 7 bases, V lost 4 bases, and 10 bases had no gene match. The germline gives CDR1 LGHDT, CDR2 YNNKEL (reference sequence). The DNA for the CDR3 is TGTGCCAGCAGCCCCCACGACAGGGGGCCACAGAATGAGCAGTTCTTC. Protein product: CASSPHDRGPQNEQFF.

This chain uses TRBV6-1 with TRBJ1-2; D not resolved. CDR3 length equals 15 residues. The germline CDR1 and CDR2 sequences are MNHNS and SASEGT. The ends were cut back, 1 base at V and 2 bases at J, with 11 bases in the middle. CDR3 loop: CASSEVDAPNYGYTF. In nucleotides, the CDR3 is TGTGCCAGCAGTGAAGTGGATGCTCCCAACTATGGCTACACCTTC.

J is TRBJ1-3 and V is TRBV19; a possible D gene is TRBD1 (6 bases). The V and J ends lost 5 bases and 4 bases respectively, with 9 bases between them. Germline values: CDR1 LNHDA, CDR2 SQIVND (reference sequence). CDR3 length: 13 residues. This CDR3 is CASSSGHGNTIYF. DNA of the CDR3: TGTGCCAGTAGTTCGGGACACGGAAACACCATATATTTT.

This clonotype has a count of ten or more. Written as DNA, the CDR3 is TGCAGCGTTGCCGGGCAGGTCAACGAGCAGTACTTC. Encoded protein: CSVAGQVNEQYF. V is TRBV29-1 and J is TRBJ2-7; D unresolved. The CDR3 covers 12 residues. The germline gives CDR1 SQVTM, CDR2 ANQGSEA. Trimming removed 4 bases from V and 5 bases from J, with 12 bases in between.

The V gene is TRBV20-1, the J gene TRBJ1-4, with 7 nucleotides matching TRBD1. The CDR3 has 13 amino acids. The V gene end was trimmed by 3 bases and the J gene end by 8 bases; junction bases not matched to a gene: 6. Germline V gene lookup returns CDR1 DFQATT and CDR2 SNEGSKA (reference sequence). The CDR3 DNA reads as TGCAGTGCTAGTGACAGGGCGGTGGAAAAACTGTTTTTT. Translation gives CSASDRAVEKLFF.

This clonotype was seen more than once but under ten times. The CDR3 sequence is CASSPGTVLSTGELFF. CDR3 sequence (DNA): TGTGCCAGCAGCCCCGGGACGGTCCTGAGCACCGGGGAGCTGTTTTTT. This chain connects TRBV7-2 to TRBJ2-2; the D call may be TRBD1 or TRBD2 (5 bases each). Germline V gene data show CDR1 as SGHTA and CDR2 as FQGNSA. The CDR3 totals 16 residues. Deletions cut 5 bases from V and 4 bases from J, with 17 bases between. Based on the CDR3 plus reference TRBV7-2 and TRBJ2-2, the full variable domain is GAGVSQSPSNKVTEKGKDVELRCDPISGHTALYWYRQSLGQGLEFLIYFQGNSAPDKSGLPSDRFSAERTGGSVSTLTIQRTQQEDSAVYLCASSPGTVLSTGELFFGEGSRLTVL.

The sample holds many counts of this clonotype. This rearrangement joins TRBV3-1 to TRBJ2-1; D might be TRBD1 (5 bases). Germline V lookup: CDR1 LGHDT, CDR2 YNNKEL (reference sequence). The CDR3 sequence is 14 residues long. V lost 5 bases, J lost 9 bases, and 17 bases lay in between. The CDR3 sequence is CASSSRALRGEQFF. Here the CDR3 DNA reads TGTGCCAGCAGCTCCCGGGCCCTTAGGGGTGAGCAGTTCTTC.

The J gene is TRBJ2-4, the V gene TRBV7-9, with unresolved D. There are 15 residues in the CDR3. The V end lost 5 bases, the J end lost 4 bases, and 15 bases lay between the germline ends. CDR1 SEHNR and CDR2 FQNEAQ come from the germline V gene (reference sequence). DNA of the CDR3: TGTGCCAGCAGCCTTTTCGTTGGTTCTAAAAACATTCAGTACTTC. This translates into CASSLFVGSKNIQYF.

The rearrangement links TRBV6-1 to TRBJ2-1; 13 nucleotides match TRBD2. The junction had 5 bases not matched to a gene; V was cut back by 6 bases and J by 3 bases. Germline CDR1 and CDR2: MNHNS and SASEGT. The CDR3 has 16 amino acids. CDR3 residues: CASRLAGGRVYNEQFF. In DNA form, the CDR3 reads TGTGCCAGCAGACTAGCGGGGGGGCGGGTCTACAATGAGCAGTTCTTC.

The V gene is TRBV3-1, the J gene TRBJ2-5; 7 bases match TRBD2. With V trimmed by 0 bases and J by 0 bases, 7 bases remained unmatched. The CDR3 loop spans 17 amino acids. Germline-derived CDR1 and CDR2 are LGHDT and YNNKEL (reference sequence). This chain's CDR3 is CASSQDWLAANQETQYF. The DNA for the CDR3 is TGTGCCAGCAGCCAAGACTGGCTAGCGGCTAACCAAGAGACCCAGTACTTC.

This clonotype was counted ten times or more. The chain links TRBV12-3 or TRBV12-4 to TRBJ2-1; a weak D match, TRBD2 (5 bases). CDR3 length: 10 amino acids. The V gene lost 3 bases and the J gene lost 12 bases, with 6 bases spanning the gap. This chain's CDR3 is CASSLGVQFF. CDR3 nucleotide sequence: TGTGCCAGCAGTTTGGGAGTGCAGTTCTTC.

The chain uses TRBV20-1 and TRBJ2-7; tentatively, D is TRBD1 (6 bases). Germline lookup yields CDR1 DFQATT and CDR2 SNEGSKA (reference sequence). Trimming stripped 5 bases from V and 0 bases from J, with 8 bases between. The CDR3 is made up of 12 amino acids. The DNA for the CDR3 is TGCAGTGCTCCGGACAGCTCCTACGAGCAGTACTTC. It codes for CSAPDSSYEQYF.

This clonotype was detected many times. The chain combines TRBV5-1 with TRBJ2-7; a weak D match, TRBD2 (7 bases). V was clipped by 4 bases and J by 3 bases, with 20 bases between them. CDR1 is SGHRS, CDR2 YFSETQ, per germline. This CDR3 has 16 amino acids. The CDR3 DNA is TGCGCCAGCAGCGGGACCCTACCCGGGGGGCACTACGAGCAGTACTTC. As protein: CASSGTLPGGHYEQYF.

The gene calls are TRBV7-6 and TRBJ2-2; weak D call: TRBD2 (6 bases). V shed 4 bases and J shed 1 base, with 13 bases lying between them. The germline CDR1 and CDR2 sequences are SGHVS and FNYEAQ. The CDR3 consists of 16 residues. The CDR3 protein is CASSWGLAENTGELFF. The CDR3, as DNA: TGTGCCAGCAGCTGGGGATTAGCGGAGAACACCGGGGAGCTGTTTTTT.

This clonotype was counted many times. This chain connects TRBV6-2 or TRBV6-3 to TRBJ2-5; TRBD2 matches 7 bases. The CDR3 totals 16 residues. Germline V gene sequence: CDR1 MNHEY, CDR2 SVGEGT. After removal of 0 bases from V and 5 bases from J, the junction contained 9 bases not matched to a gene. The chain's CDR3 is CASSYSFGGSLETQYF. The CDR3 DNA follows: TGTGCCAGCAGTTACTCGTTTGGCGGGAGTCTGGAGACCCAGTACTTC.

This clonotype showed up many times. The chain is built from TRBV28 and TRBJ1-1, with D tentatively TRBD1 (5 bases). CDR3 length: 12 amino acids. Germline V CDR1 and CDR2: MDHEN, SYDVKM. Trimming stripped 7 bases from V and 8 bases from J, with 14 bases between. CDR3 in DNA: TGTGCCAGCATTCCAGGGACTTTGGAAGCTTTCTTT. Translation: CASIPGTLEAFF.

V is TRBV18 and J is TRBJ1-2; no clear D. The ends were cut back, 8 bases at V and 6 bases at J, with 1 base in the middle. The length of the CDR3 is 8 residues. CDR1 KGHSH and CDR2 LQKENI come from the germline V gene. The CDR3 nucleotides read TGTGCCAGCGATGGCTACACCTTC. As protein: CASDGYTF.

This clonotype was found a few times. V and J are TRBV10-3 and TRBJ2-1, with TRBD2 matching 8 bases. The trim removed 6 bases at V and 4 bases at J, leaving 8 bases unmatched. CDR3 size: 15 residues. In germline, CDR1 is ENHRY, CDR2 SYGVKD. CDR3 region: CAIRGLETTYNEQFF. The CDR3 nucleotides read TGTGCCATCAGGGGACTAGAAACGACATACAATGAGCAGTTCTTC.

The chain has TRBV29-1 and TRBJ2-5; TRBD2 aligns across 9 bases. Germline values: CDR1 SQVTM, CDR2 ANQGSEA. This CDR3 has 14 amino acids. The junction had 12 bases not matched to a gene; V was cut back by 8 bases and J by 5 bases. This CDR3 reads CSSPGGRAGETQYF. The CDR3 coding sequence is TGCAGCTCCCCCGGCGGGAGGGCCGGTGAGACCCAGTACTTC.

This clonotype has just a few counts. The chain links TRBV10-3 to TRBJ1-3; D is possibly TRBD1 (5 bases). Trimming removed 0 bases at V and 4 bases at J, with 13 bases between. This CDR3 is built from 16 residues. CDR1 is ENHRY, CDR2 SYGVKD, per germline. The CDR3 loop reads CAISESGELAGNTIYF. Written as DNA, the CDR3 is TGTGCCATCAGTGAGTCGGGGGAACTGGCGGGAAACACCATATATTTT.

This clonotype showed up just a few times. V gene TRBV5-6 combines with J gene TRBJ2-1, with 11 positions matching TRBD2. Germline CDR1 reads SGHDT; CDR2 reads YYEEEE. This CDR3 region has 14 residues. The junction had 1 base not matched to a gene; V was cut back by 1 base and J by 7 bases. The CDR3 nucleotides read TGTGCCAGCAGCTTGCCTAGCGGGGGGAATGAGCAGTTCTTC. As protein: CASSLPSGGNEQFF.

In its sample, this clonotype was seen many times. The V gene is TRBV5-1, the J gene TRBJ1-1, with TRBD1 matching 10 bases. Trimming took 4 bases from V and 11 from J; bases not matched to a gene: 11. The CDR3 runs to 14 residues. Germline V gives CDR1 SGHRS, CDR2 YFSETQ. CDR3 region: CASSHLGTGDDAFF. The CDR3 DNA follows: TGCGCCAGCAGCCACCTCGGGACAGGGGACGATGCTTTCTTT.

This clonotype was observed at least ten times. The chain has TRBV6-2 or TRBV6-3 and TRBJ2-1; 9 bases are shared with TRBD1. Per germline, CDR1 MNHEY and CDR2 SVGEGT. The V and J ends lost 5 bases and 4 bases, in that order; junction bases with no gene match: 6. The CDR3 runs to 15 residues. The CDR3 loop reads CASSQPGQGYNEQFF. CDR3 nucleotides: TGTGCCAGCAGTCAACCGGGACAGGGATACAATGAGCAGTTCTTC.